These 11 T cell receptor beta chains share one sample of origin, sequenced in a study of tumor and adjacent non-tumor tissue in lung cancer (dated by TCRdb to 2016 to 2018). RNA was isolated from bulk, unsorted tissue, and RNA quality was assessed with a NanoDrop ND-1000 and an Agilent 2100. For the normal lung samples, distant non-tumor tissue was collected more than 3 cm away from the tumor edge. Receptors were amplified or captured by multiplex PCR. The sample was run on an Illumina HiSeq 2500. TCRbeta libraries were constructed through three rounds of nested PCR with primers (Table S4) according to protocols modified from ARM-PCR. TCRdb took the public reads, trimmed them with fastp at Q25, ran MiXCR for clone calling and kept in-frame beta chains. Each entry is one CDR3 protein sequence, shown with its most common DNA and genes. This sample has roughly 44,000 distinct CDR3 sequences in its table, and less than 70% of those were observed once. Of the sample, over 15% falls within the top ten clones.

The sequenced material came from distant non-tumor lung tissue. The origin of the receptors is a woman aged 35 to 49 with non-small cell lung cancer.

This clonotype was observed a few times. This may be a read error: a much more frequent sequence differs by one nucleotide. This chain links TRBV10-3 with TRBJ2-7; weak D call: TRBD1 (6 bases). Germline-derived CDR1 and CDR2 are ENHRY and SYGVKD. V lost 0 bases and J lost 7, with 19 bases in between. The CDR3 runs to 16 residues. The CDR3 coding sequence is TGTGCCATCAGTGAGTCGCGTGGGATAGGGGGTGGGGAGCAGTACTTC. It is translated as CAISESRGIGGGEQYF.

To note about this clonotype: One junction end does not reproduce the germline sequence, and a read error may be involved. The V call is TRBV11-2, the J call TRBJ2-3; 9 bases match TRBD2. This CDR3 region has 16 residues. Looked up from germline, CDR1 is SGHAT and CDR2 is FQNNGV. CDR3 nucleotide sequence: TGTGCCAGCAGCTTTAGCGGGAGTAAGAGCACAGTTACGCAGTGTTTT. It translates to CASSFSGSKSTVTQCF.

This clonotype appeared a few times. The V call is TRBV2, the J call TRBJ2-7; D gene ambiguous. The CDR3 spans 13 residues. V was trimmed by 3 bases and J by 3 bases, leaving 9 bases between them. From germline, CDR1 is SNHLY and CDR2 FYNNEI. The CDR3 reads CASSDSGFYEQYF. CDR3 nucleotide sequence: TGTGCCAGCAGTGATTCGGGTTTCTACGAGCAGTACTTC.

A remark on this clonotype: A much larger clone sits a single nucleotide away, making a read error possible. The chain carries TRBV20-1 and TRBJ2-7; tentatively, D is TRBD2 (6 bases). V was clipped by 4 bases and J by 4 bases, with 11 bases between them. This CDR3 has 12 amino acids. The germline gives CDR1 DFQATT, CDR2 SNEGSKA (reference sequence). The CDR3 loop reads CSATGRGYEQYF. The CDR3 DNA follows: TGCAGTGCTACTGGACGGGGGTACGAGCAGTACTTC.

This clonotype is deemed medium-sized. V is TRBV11-2 and J is TRBJ2-1; 8 bases are shared with TRBD2. CDR1 SGHAT and CDR2 FQNNGV come from the germline V gene. The CDR3 length is 15 residues. J lost 3 bases, V lost 3 bases, and 4 bases had no gene match. This CDR3 is CASSFASGLYNEQFF. The CDR3 nucleotides read TGTGCCAGCAGCTTTGCTAGCGGGCTCTACAATGAGCAGTTCTTC.

On this clonotype: One end of the junction fails to match germline, which may point to a read error. V usage is TRBV11-2 and J usage is TRBJ2-1; D gene ambiguous. Germline loops: CDR1 SGHAT, CDR2 FQNNGV. There are 11 residues in the CDR3. CDR3 region: CDSSLVGEQFF. In DNA form, the CDR3 reads TGTGACAGCAGCTTAGTAGGTGAGCAGTTCTTC.

The CDR3 region has the DNA TGTGCCAGCAGCGTACTAGCGGCTAACGGGCAGTTCTTC. This translates into CASSVLAANGQFF. The V gene is TRBV11-3, the J gene TRBJ2-1, with 8 bases identical to TRBD2. Germline V CDR1 and CDR2: SGHNT, YENEEA. V gave up 5 bases and J gave up 12 bases; unmatched junction bases: 9. This CDR3 comprises 13 residues.

On this clonotype: The CDR3 end shows no conserved phenylalanine or tryptophan, and so a read error is likely. The V gene is TRBV6-5, the J gene TRBJ2-1, with 8 bases identical to TRBD2. Germline V gene sequence: CDR1 MNHEY, CDR2 SVGAGI. The CDR3 covers 15 residues. After removal of 6 bases from V and 4 bases from J, the junction contained 8 bases not matched to a gene. CDR3 region: CASRASGPSYNEQFI. CDR3 DNA: TGTGCCAGCAGGGCTAGCGGGCCATCTTACAATGAGCAGTTCATC.

This clonotype was observed a few times. A read error may explain this, as a much larger clone is one base away. This chain joins TRBV10-3 and TRBJ2-1, with 8 bases fitting TRBD1. The CDR3 consists of 16 residues. CDR1 and CDR2 from the germline V gene are ENHRY and SYGVKD. For the CDR3, the DNA is TGTGTCATCAACCGTAAACCGGGACAGGAGGCCGATGAGCAGTTCTTC. This translates into CVINRKPGQEADEQFF.

In regard to this clonotype: The CDR3 carries no conserved terminal phenylalanine or tryptophan, so it likely arises from a read error. The rearrangement links TRBV11-2 to TRBJ2-5; D is ambiguous. Germline CDR1 and CDR2: SGHAT and FQNNGV. The CDR3 totals 11 residues. Trimming removed 8 bases at V and 2 bases at J, with 6 bases between. CDR3 loop: CASDEQETQYL. The CDR3 bases are TGTGCCAGCGACGAGCAAGAGACCCAGTACTTA.

This clonotype was found a few times. The chain recombines TRBV28 with TRBJ1-4; maybe TRBD1 (6 bases). Trimming left V 6 bases short and J 0 bases short, with 20 bases between. Looked up from germline, CDR1 is MDHEN and CDR2 is SYDVKM. The CDR3 covers 18 residues. The CDR3 DNA reads TGTGCCAGCAGCCCCGGACAGTCCGGGCGTCCAACTAATGAAAAACTGTTTTTT. Amino acid sequence: CASSPGQSGRPTNEKLFF.